This TCR beta chain originates from a study of kidney transplant recipient with SARS-CoV-2 infection. Germline-derived CDR1 and CDR2 are LGHDT and YNNKEL (reference sequence). CDR3 length: 17 residues. About this clonotype: At one of its ends the junction is not consistent with the germline gene, which may arise from a read error.

TCRdb used MiXCR to reprocess the reads, holding one entry per CDR3 protein. The data contain 200,000 to 250,000 distinct CDR3 sequences, around 28% of them singletons. Source: a blood sample, taken at baseline and around day 110 from a kidney transplant recipient. The source is a young adult male patient who had COVID-19 and was a kidney transplant recipient. T cells may partly derive from the graft donor. This chain links TRBV3-1 with TRBJ2-5; no clear D. This chain's CDR3 is CASSIRAPTSFSETQHF. For the CDR3, the DNA is TGTGCCAGCAGCATTAGGGCTCCCACTTCTTTCTCTGAGACCCAGCACTTC.